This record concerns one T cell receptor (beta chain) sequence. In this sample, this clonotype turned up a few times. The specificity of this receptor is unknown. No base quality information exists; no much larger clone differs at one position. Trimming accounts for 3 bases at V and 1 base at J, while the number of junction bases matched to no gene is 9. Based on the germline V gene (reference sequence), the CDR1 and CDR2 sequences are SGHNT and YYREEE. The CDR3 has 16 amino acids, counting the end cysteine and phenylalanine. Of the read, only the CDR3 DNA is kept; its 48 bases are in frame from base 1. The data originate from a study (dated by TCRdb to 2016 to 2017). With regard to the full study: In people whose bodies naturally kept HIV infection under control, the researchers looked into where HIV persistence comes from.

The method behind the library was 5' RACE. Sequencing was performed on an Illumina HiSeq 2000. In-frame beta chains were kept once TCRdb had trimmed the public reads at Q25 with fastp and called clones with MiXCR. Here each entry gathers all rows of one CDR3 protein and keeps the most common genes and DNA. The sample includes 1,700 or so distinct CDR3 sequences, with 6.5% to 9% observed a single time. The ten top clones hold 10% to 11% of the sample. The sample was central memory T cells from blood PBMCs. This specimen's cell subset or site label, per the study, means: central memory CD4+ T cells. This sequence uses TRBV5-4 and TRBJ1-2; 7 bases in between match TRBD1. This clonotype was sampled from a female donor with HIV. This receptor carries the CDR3 CASSSGVTGLNYGYTF. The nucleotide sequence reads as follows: TGTGCCAGCAGCTCCGGGGTGACAGGGCTTAACTATGGCTACACCTTC.